This T cell receptor (beta chain) emerged from a study of blood T cell repertoires in COVID-19 (dated by TCRdb to about 2020). Study-wide context: Samples covering the acute and convalescent phases of COVID-19 were provided by collaborators in the United States, Italy and Spain. The repertoires were made available in a free public database intended to serve as a resource for research on the immune response to SARS-CoV-2. Sample metadata almost always included a de-identified subject ID, COVID-19 status, age in years and sex. Where HLA class I and class II types were available, the types were taken from metadata supplied by the sample provider, not from assay-based typing. The material from the prospective study consisted of cDNA or gDNA derived from T cells, B-cell-depleted T cells, or PBMCs. The samples were drawn from the first 160 participants of the ongoing ImmuneRACE study and from more than 1,000 subjects provided by 6 global collaborators. Deeply sampled blood TCRbeta repertoires from subjects exposed to, actively infected with, or recovered from COVID-19 were included in the dataset.

Points the paper makes about the study in general: How much clinical and demographic metadata was included differed by source and by participant, and the metadata was provided uncurated.

The collaborating institutions used their own protocols to collect whole blood in K2EDTA tubes. Collaborator samples were shipped for TCRbeta analysis as frozen whole blood, isolated PBMCs, or DNA extracted from either sample type. The immunoSEQ Assay, a bias-controlled multiplex PCR, was used to amplify TCRbeta CDR3 regions from genomic DNA. The paper's data handling went like this. Nucleated cell counts per sample were estimated from amplification of reference gene primers within the assay. Sequence reads were collapsed and filtered to measure the absolute abundance of every unique TCRbeta CDR3 rearrangement. For each sample, productive Simpson clonality was calculated as the square root of Simpson's diversity index over productive rearrangements. TCRdb took over this immuneACCESS table, retaining in-frame rearrangements with V and J assigned. Such tables are incomplete; in checked studies, under half of the missing clones stem from an unresolved V gene, and the remainder is unexplained. D and trimming come from the DNA, and the V and J calls and clone size come from that table. For this sample the table gives under 500,000 clones, of which 85% to 90% were detected only once. 4% to 5.5% of the sample is in the top ten clones.

Details on this clone: What antigen it recognizes has not been identified. Base qualities were left out, and no much larger clone turns up one base away.

The sample was peripheral blood. The TCR originated in a woman aged 30 to 39 with acute or convalescent COVID-19.

CDR3 region: CASSFTYVGEQFF. The DNA is as follows: TGTGCCAGCAGCTTTACTTATGTTGGTGAGCAGTTCTTC. The chain is assembled from TRBV5-4 and TRBJ2-1; the D gene lacks a confident call. The germline V gene (reference sequence) supplies CDR1 SGHNT and CDR2 YYREEE. CDR3 length: 13 amino acids, cysteine to phenylalanine. The DNA shown is the 39-base CDR3, in frame from base 1. V is clipped by 2 bases and J by 9 bases, and the sequence between their germline boundaries is 12 bases long.